This TCR beta chain stems from a study of technical replicates of blood from a few donors. The repertoire was sequenced with immunoSEQ multiplex PCR; TCRdb's copy has only in-frame clones and lacks some. The table has tens of thousands of clones, 80% to 95% seen once. The CDR3 contains 10 residues. The ends were cut back, 5 bases at V and 7 bases at J, with 6 bases in the middle. Germline-derived CDR1 and CDR2 are MNHNS and SASEGT. What was sequenced was PBMCs. This TCR was sampled from a human donor in good health. Some clones in this sample may be carry-over from other donors' samples. The J gene is TRBJ2-7, the V gene TRBV6-1; unclear D gene. CDR3 nucleotide sequence: TGTGCCAGCAGTTGGGCGGAGCAGTACTTC. Residues: CASSWAEQYF.